The present T cell receptor (beta chain) was sequenced within a study of a mutant IDH1 vaccine in newly diagnosed glioma. The germline V and J ends were trimmed by 0 bases and 2 bases, with 5 bases remaining between them. The CDR3 covers 13 residues. The germline V gene has CDR1 SGDLS and CDR2 YYNGEE. The time point is: week 47, end of study. Vaccinated patients received 300 ug of mutant IDH1 20-mer peptide per dose, with topical imiquimod. The assay was immunoSEQ multiplex PCR, and TCRdb's table has in-frame clones only and misses some. Here the sample spans fewer than 55,000 clones, around 60% being singletons. As regards this clone: What it binds is unknown.

The sequencing here drew on peripheral blood mononuclear cells (PBMCs), taken from a glioma patient whose treatment included an IDH1 peptide vaccine. The receptor comes from a man aged 35-49 years with glioma. Some clones in this sample may be carry-over from other donors' samples. The genes are TRBV9 and TRBJ1-1, with unresolved D. CDR3 sequence: CASSVGDNTEAFF. For the CDR3, the DNA is TGTGCCAGCAGCGTAGGAGATAACACTGAAGCTTTCTTT.